The clone carrying this TCR beta chain was observed a single time. These data come from a study of technical replicates of blood from a few donors. The CDR3 sequence is 14 residues long. J gave up 6 bases and V 3 bases, and 3 bases lay outside the gene matches. Germline V CDR1 and CDR2: SGHDT, YYEEEE. Only in-frame clones appear in the TCRdb table, and some are missing; sequencing was by immunoSEQ multiplex PCR. The sample carries more than 45,000 clones, about 94% recorded once. This TCR was sampled from a human donor in good health. Some clones in this sample may be carry-over from other donors' samples. J is TRBJ1-5 and V is TRBV5-6; the match to TRBD1 covers 10 bases. Sequenced material: PBMCs. CDR3 in DNA: TGTGCCAGCAGCTACGGGACAGGGGTTCAGCCCCAGCATTTT. It translates to CASSYGTGVQPQHF.